The 2 T cell receptor beta chains below come from one sample, sequenced in a study of blood T cell repertoires in COVID-19. Profiling relied on immunoSEQ multiplex PCR, and the TCRdb table lists in-frame clones only, not all of them. The data hold about 250,000 clones, with about nine tenths observed a single time. Sequencing was performed on peripheral blood. The receptors here all came from a woman aged 25 to 45 with COVID-19, enrolled during active disease.

V and J are TRBV5-4 and TRBJ2-7; 10 bases match TRBD1. The germline CDR1 and CDR2 sequences are SGHNT and YYREEE (reference sequence). There are 16 residues in the CDR3. After removal of 0 bases from V and 3 bases from J, the junction contained 6 bases not matched to a gene. The CDR3 nucleotides read TGTGCCAGCAGCTTGGGGGACAGGGGTATAGGCTACGAGCAGTACTTC. The encoded protein is CASSLGDRGIGYEQYF.

About this clone itself: Other DNA variants within this sample encode the same CDR3. The chain couples TRBV5-4 to TRBJ2-1; weak D call: TRBD1 (6 bases). Germline V lookup: CDR1 SGHNT, CDR2 YYREEE (reference sequence). Trimming stripped 4 bases from V and 7 bases from J, with 12 bases between. This CDR3 is 13 amino acids long. The CDR3 loop reads CASSLQGNNEQFF. CDR3 sequence (DNA): TGTGCCAGCAGCCTCCAGGGGAATAATGAGCAGTTCTTC.